This T cell receptor beta chain was documented in a study of T cell responses to AZD1222 COVID-19 vaccine (dated by TCRdb to the early 2020s). Concerning the study at large: TCR sequencing covered 230 to 250 trial participants: 207 given two doses of AZD1222 and 26 given two doses of MenACWY control vaccine. Trial participants were enrolled by age into 18-55, 56-69 and 70-plus year subgroups, with approximately 160, 26 and 62 TCR-sequenced participants respectively. Study-level results and caveats: The 56-69-year group was small, and its depth increase did not reach significance, likely because of low power. Because no day 14 peak-response samples were available, repertoires were characterized only after the peak T cell response. CD4 TCRs associated with the vaccine covered the entire spike protein, and the dominant responses were in regions 160-218 and 743-854. Most participants were white British and females outnumbered males, and the authors suggested that clonal diversity may have been underestimated. Nearly half of unique spike-specific TCRs reportedly recognized epitopes outside regions mutated in the B.1.351 and B.1.1.7 variants. Spike-specific TCR breadth and depth rose significantly after two AZD1222 doses compared with day 0 and with MenACWY recipients. Conclusions about previously exposed vaccinees were limited because only six AZD1222 recipients were SARS-CoV-2 seropositive at baseline.

Per the publication, the time point label means: baseline before first vaccination. The sample's treatment or condition label, in plain terms: meningococcal conjugate vaccine given as trial control. Vaccinee samples were obtained from the UK trials COV001 and COV002, which included a single-blind randomized controlled phase 2/3 trial of AZD1222 (ChAdOx1 nCoV-19) in healthy adults. For TCRbeta chain sequencing, PBMC samples from trial participants were taken at day 0 and at day 28 after the second dose. As concerns this clone: This receptor's antigen is unknown. No base-level quality is on record; no much larger clone is a single base apart.

The CDR3 regions of human TCRbeta chains were analyzed by immunosequencing. Per the original workflow: Repertoire TCRs were matched against a reference library of SARS-CoV-2-specific TCRs generated with the MIRA antigen-specificity platform. Breadth was defined as the fraction of unique TCRs that were SARS-CoV-2-associated. Depth was defined as the fraction of total T cells that were SARS-CoV-2-associated. Using the MIRA data, each spike-specific TCR was assigned both to the spike region to which the TCR was reactive and to a CD4 or CD8 class. Log10-transformed breadth and depth values were compared by one-way ANOVA with Sidak's multiple comparisons tests. Imported from immuneACCESS, the table was reduced by TCRdb to in-frame sequences with V and J called. These copies leave out some clones; in studies compared against another copy, an unresolved V gene accounts for under half, and the cause of the remainder is not known. V and J calls and clone size are as listed in that table; D and trimming were resolved from the DNA. The sample table holds some 170,000 clones, of which 92% were seen once. About 4.6% of the sample is taken by the ten largest.

Sequenced here: peripheral blood, sampled on day 0 of MenACWY control vaccination. The TCR was taken from an adult in good health.

CDR3 sequence: CATSDPGRYGYTF. The sequence in DNA is TGTGCCACCAGTGATCCCGGACGGTATGGCTACACCTTC. The rearrangement joined TRBV24-1 to TRBJ1-2; the D gene cannot be named for sure. CDR1 and CDR2 were assigned from the germline V gene as KGHDR and SFDVKD. The CDR3 contains 13 residues, cysteine and phenylalanine counted. The CDR3 DNA has 39 bases and is translated from base 1. V is cut by 3 bases and J by 5 bases, and the space between the germline ends is 9 bases.